This record looks at one TCR beta chain sequence and its context. Clones were sequenced by immunoSEQ multiplex PCR, and TCRdb holds only the in-frame ones, with some missing. The sample records over 2 million clones, about nine tenths being singletons. The source of the sample is a study of shared clonotypes between healthy human individuals. The sequence was obtained from a man younger than 35 in good health. Some clones in this sample may be carry-over from other donors' samples. Sequenced input: naive CD4+ T cells from PBMCs. Sample subset: CD45RA+ positively selected.

The CDR3 DNA is TGTGCCAGTAGTTCTGCATGGCTAGCGGGTAACGAGCAGTACTTC. Translation gives CASSSAWLAGNEQYF. The gene calls are TRBV19 and TRBJ2-7; 8 nucleotides line up with TRBD2. V dropped 5 bases and J dropped 5; count of bases not matched to a gene: 11. There are 15 residues in the CDR3. Per the germline V gene, CDR1 is LNHDA and CDR2 is SQIVND (reference sequence).